These 2 T cell receptor beta chains were sequenced from one sample in a study of cytomegalovirus exposure and HLA in healthy donors. A multiplex PCR was run with 60 Vbeta primers and 13 Jbeta primers. The method was immunoSEQ multiplex PCR; TCRdb's version includes in-frame clones alone and lacks a portion of them. In the table there are about 120,000 clones, around 86% of which are singletons. The sequenced sample was PBMCs. The receptors here all came from a man aged 30 to 39 in good health and CMV-seronegative.

The chain carries TRBV9 and TRBJ2-1, with D tentatively TRBD2 (6 bases). V was cut by 3 bases and J by 7 bases, with 17 bases left in between. CDR3 size: 15 residues. Germline V gives CDR1 SGDLS, CDR2 YYNGEE. Here the CDR3 DNA reads TGTGCCAGCAGCGCCCACTCCCCCCGGGAGAATGAGCAGTTCTTC. It codes for CASSAHSPRENEQFF. The full variable domain, rest sourced from reference TRBV9 and TRBJ2-1, is DSGVTQTPKHLITATGQRVTLRCSPRSGDLSVYWYQQSLDQGLQFLIQYYNGEERAKGNILERFSAQQFPDLHSELNLSSLELGDSALYFCASSAHSPRENEQFFGPGTRLTVL.

The chain has TRBV15 and TRBJ2-7; 12 nucleotides line up with TRBD2. Germline V lookup: CDR1 LNHNV, CDR2 YYDKDF (reference sequence). CDR3 length: 15 residues. V was clipped by 5 bases and J by 2 bases; unmatched bases: 4. In DNA, the CDR3 is TGTGCCACCAGCTACAGGACTAGCGGGGCCTACGAGCAGTACTTC. Its protein is CATSYRTSGAYEQYF. Full variable domain (outside the CDR3, taken from reference TRBV15 and TRBJ2-7): DAMVIQNPRYQVTQFGKPVTLSCSQTLNHNVMYWYQQKSSQAPKLLFHYYDKDFNNEADTPDNFQSRRPNTSFCFLDIRSPGLGDTAMYLCATSYRTSGAYEQYFGPGTRLTVT.